Each of the 10 T cell receptor beta chains below was sequenced from the same sample in a study of shared clonotypes between healthy human individuals. Sequenced by immunoSEQ multiplex PCR; TCRdb stores in-frame clones only, minus some. The repertoire includes roughly 1.4 million clones, approximately 98.5% of them detected once, and about 0.4% sits in the top ten. The material sequenced was naive CD4+ T cells sorted from blood. Subset indicated: CD45RA+ positively selected. The receptors derive from a man younger than 40 in good health.

The rearrangement uses TRBV7-6 and TRBJ2-1; either TRBD1 or TRBD2 may fit D (5 bases each). Between the trimmed V and J ends, which lost 5 bases and 12 bases, there was a span of 14 bases. CDR3 length equals 12 residues. From germline, CDR1 is SGHVS and CDR2 FNYEAQ. CDR3 nucleotide sequence: TGTGCCAGCAGCCAAACCGGGACGAGGCAGTTCTTC. This codes for CASSQTGTRQFF.

This clone has a single count. This chain uses TRBV18 with TRBJ2-1; 7 bases map to TRBD2. Germline assignment: CDR1 KGHSH and CDR2 LQKENI. V lost 3 bases to trimming and J lost 0 bases; unmatched junction nucleotides: 11. CDR3 length: 18 amino acids. Here the CDR3 reads CASSPGVLAGSSYNEQFF. The CDR3 DNA follows: TGTGCCAGCTCACCGGGTGTCTTAGCGGGTAGCTCCTACAATGAGCAGTTCTTC.

The rearrangement links TRBV6-1 to TRBJ1-1; TRBD1 is a possible D gene (6 bases). This CDR3 has 14 residues. Germline assignment: CDR1 MNHNS and CDR2 SASEGT. V was clipped by 3 bases and J by 6 bases, with 14 bases between them. The CDR3 coding sequence is TGTGCCAGCAGTGAGGTTTCGGGGGCTGCTGAAGCTTTCTTT. Protein: CASSEVSGAAEAFF.

The chain combines TRBV5-1 with TRBJ2-2, with D perhaps matching TRBD2 (6 bases). Germline V gene lookup returns CDR1 SGHRS and CDR2 YFSETQ. The V gene lost 2 bases and the J gene lost 0 bases, with 17 bases spanning the gap. The CDR3 consists of 18 residues. The CDR3: CASSFSGGRRANTGELFF. The DNA for the CDR3 is TGCGCCAGCAGCTTTTCTGGAGGGAGGAGGGCGAACACCGGGGAGCTGTTTTTT. Complete variable domain (other parts from reference TRBV5-1 and TRBJ2-2): KAGVTQTPRYLIKTRGQQVTLSCSPISGHRSVSWYQQTPGQGLQFLFEYFSETQRNKGNFPGRFSGRQFSNSRSEMNVSTLELGDSALYLCASSFSGGRRANTGELFFGEGSRLTVL.

This chain uses TRBV7-3 with TRBJ2-3; D remains ambiguous. This CDR3 contains 15 residues. Germline V gene lookup returns CDR1 SGHTA and CDR2 FQGTGA. The germline V and J ends were trimmed by 2 bases and 0 bases, with 9 bases remaining between them. DNA of the CDR3: TGTGCCAGCAGCTTAGGCGGTCCTAGCACAGATACGCAGTATTTT. This translates into CASSLGGPSTDTQYF.

The rearrangement uses TRBV28 and TRBJ2-7; 10 nucleotides align to TRBD1. Germline CDR1 is MDHEN and CDR2 is SYDVKM. V lost 8 bases to trimming and J lost 5 bases; unmatched junction nucleotides: 12. CDR3 length equals 15 residues. The CDR3 sequence: CASALPGTGVHEQYF. The CDR3 DNA follows: TGTGCCAGCGCGCTACCCGGGACAGGGGTGCACGAGCAGTACTTC.

The CDR3 DNA reads as TGTGCCAGCAGTAGGGGAGCGGGAGGTGAGACCCAGTACTTC. This sequence encodes CASSRGAGGETQYF. The chain has TRBV28 and TRBJ2-5; TRBD2 aligns across 9 bases. The junction had 6 bases not matched to a gene; V was cut back by 5 bases and J by 5 bases. Germline values: CDR1 MDHEN, CDR2 SYDVKM. The CDR3 has 14 residues.

The CDR3 nucleotides read TGTGCCAGCAGGAAGAATTGGGGACAGGGCTTAGTCTACGAGCAGTACTTC. Its translation: CASRKNWGQGLVYEQYF. This rearrangement joins TRBV27 to TRBJ2-7, with TRBD1 matching over 9 bases. The CDR3 has 17 residues. CDR1 MNHEY and CDR2 SMNVEV come from the germline V gene (reference sequence). With V trimmed by 6 bases and J by 3 bases, 15 bases remained unmatched.

The J gene is TRBJ2-3, the V gene TRBV15, with a possible D match to TRBD2 (6 bases). The ends were cut back, 3 bases at V and 2 bases at J, with 15 bases in the middle. This CDR3 comprises 16 residues. Germline V gives CDR1 LNHNV, CDR2 YYDKDF (reference sequence). CDR3 loop: CATSRRGGQYTDTQYF. The CDR3 bases are TGTGCCACCAGCAGGCGGGGCGGACAATACACAGATACGCAGTATTTT.

This chain connects TRBV7-2 to TRBJ2-1; TRBD1 aligns across 8 bases. The V gene's germline CDR1 is SGHTA and CDR2 FQGNSA. CDR3 length: 17 residues. V gave up 5 bases and J gave up 4 bases; unmatched junction bases: 13. CDR3 residues: CASSRLGGGTGYNEQFF. Written as DNA, the CDR3 is TGTGCCAGCAGCCGTCTAGGGGGTGGGACAGGTTACAATGAGCAGTTCTTC.